Below, 21 T cell receptor beta chains from the same sample are listed, as sequenced in a study of cytomegalovirus exposure and HLA in healthy donors. The PCR was carried out with 60 Vbeta primers and 13 Jbeta primers. Generated by immunoSEQ multiplex PCR, the TCRdb table keeps only in-frame clones and is missing some. Seen here are hundreds of thousands of clones, about 80% observed once, and the top ten hold about 6.4%. The sample comprised PBMCs. These receptors were obtained from a man between 40 and 49 years old in good health and CMV-seropositive.

This chain connects TRBV5-5 to TRBJ2-7; weak D call: TRBD1 (6 bases). Germline CDR1 and CDR2: SGHKS and YYEKEE (reference sequence). V was clipped by 4 bases and J by 2 bases, with 13 bases between them. This CDR3 is 14 amino acids long. This chain's CDR3 is CASSRTGIPYEQYF. CDR3 nucleotide sequence: TGTGCCAGCAGCCGAACAGGGATCCCCTACGAGCAGTACTTC.

This clone came up a few times. The chain carries TRBV6-1 and TRBJ2-1; 9 nucleotides line up with TRBD1. CDR3 length: 13 residues. After removal of 6 bases from V and 5 bases from J, the junction contained 2 bases not matched to a gene. Germline V CDR1 and CDR2: MNHNS, SASEGT. The CDR3 DNA sequence: TGTGCCAGCAGAGACAGGGGGAACAATGAGCAGTTCTTC. Amino acids: CASRDRGNNEQFF.

CDR3 loop: CASSAPGQGRSYTF. The CDR3, as DNA: TGTGCCAGCAGCGCGCCCGGACAGGGCCGGAGCTACACCTTC. The chain carries TRBV6-5 and TRBJ1-2; 8 bases agree with TRBD1. V gave up 6 bases and J gave up 9 bases; unmatched junction bases: 12. This CDR3 is built from 14 residues. Germline assignment: CDR1 MNHEY and CDR2 SVGAGI.

In DNA form, the CDR3 reads TGCGCCAGCAGCCAAGATCTACGTTACTCCTACAATGAGCAGTTCTTC. Protein: CASSQDLRYSYNEQFF. The chain combines TRBV4-1 with TRBJ2-1; D not certain. The CDR3 runs 16 residues. Germline V gene data show CDR1 as MGHRA and CDR2 as YSYEKL. Trimming took off 0 bases at V and 0 bases at J, with 9 bases between the two ends.

The chain joins TRBV6-5 to TRBJ1-1, with D perhaps matching TRBD1 (5 bases). This CDR3 region has 13 residues. V dropped 6 bases and J dropped 1 base, with 9 bases sitting between them. Germline loops: CDR1 MNHEY, CDR2 SVGAGI. As DNA, the CDR3 is TGTGCCAGCAGCTCTGACAGGAACACTGAAGCTTTCTTT. Protein sequence: CASSSDRNTEAFF.

The CDR3 region has the DNA TGTGCCACCAGCAGAGATCTGGGGACAGGGGCCAACGTCCTGACTTTC. Translating it yields CATSRDLGTGANVLTF. The chain carries TRBV15 and TRBJ2-6; weak D call: TRBD1 (6 bases). Germline loops: CDR1 LNHNV, CDR2 YYDKDF (reference sequence). V was pared by 0 bases and J by 4 bases, with 10 bases between. The CDR3 is made up of 16 amino acids. The full variable domain, in which reference TRBV15 and TRBJ2-6 provide the parts outside the CDR3, is DAMVIQNPRYQVTQFGKPVTLSCSQTLNHNVMYWYQQKSSQAPKLLFHYYDKDFNNEADTPDNFQSRRPNTSFCFLDIRSPGLGDTAMYLCATSRDLGTGANVLTFGAGSRLTVL.

The chain employs TRBV6-5 and TRBJ1-5; D call uncertain. Germline V gives CDR1 MNHEY, CDR2 SVGAGI. The CDR3 covers 13 residues. The V end was cut by 5 bases, the J end by 3 bases, with 8 bases between. The CDR3 DNA follows: TGTGCCAGCAGTGTGAGGGACAATCAGCCCCAGCATTTT. Translating it yields CASSVRDNQPQHF.

J is TRBJ1-2 and V is TRBV28; D not certain. V was clipped by 2 bases and J by 8 bases, with 6 bases between them. The CDR3 is 11 residues long. Germline V gene lookup returns CDR1 MDHEN and CDR2 SYDVKM. This CDR3 reads CASSLTSGYTF. DNA of the CDR3: TGTGCCAGCAGTTTAACATCGGGCTACACCTTC.

V and J are TRBV9 and TRBJ2-3, with D perhaps matching TRBD1 (6 bases). Trimming shortened V by 0 bases and J by 3 bases, and 14 bases separated the two germline ends. CDR3 length equals 16 residues. The germline gives CDR1 SGDLS, CDR2 YYNGEE. The chain's CDR3 is CASSVVAGGVTDTQYF. CDR3 nucleotide sequence: TGTGCCAGCAGCGTAGTTGCTGGGGGCGTGACAGATACGCAGTATTTT.

The chain has TRBV9 and TRBJ2-5; 7 bases map to TRBD2. V shed 0 bases and J 4 bases; nucleotides not matched to a gene: 6. The CDR3 runs 15 residues. Germline lookup yields CDR1 SGDLS and CDR2 YYNGEE. The CDR3: CASSVGSGDAETQYF. In nucleotides, the CDR3 is TGTGCCAGCAGCGTAGGGAGCGGGGATGCAGAGACCCAGTACTTC.

J is TRBJ1-5 and V is TRBV18; 11 bases agree with TRBD1. V shed 6 bases, J shed 7 bases, and the junction held 5 bases outside the gene matches. CDR1 and CDR2 (germline): KGHSH, LQKENI. The CDR3 has 14 amino acids. The CDR3 loop is CASSTGTGGQPQHF. The CDR3 DNA sequence: TGTGCCAGCTCGACCGGGACAGGGGGACAGCCCCAGCATTTT.

The J gene is TRBJ1-1, the V gene TRBV4-1; possible D gene TRBD1, 6 bases. The CDR3 contains 15 residues. Germline V gene lookup returns CDR1 MGHRA and CDR2 YSYEKL. The V and J ends lost 4 bases and 0 bases respectively, with 12 bases between them. The CDR3 protein is CASSLGTFMNTEAFF. The DNA for the CDR3 is TGCGCCAGCAGCCTAGGGACATTTATGAACACTGAAGCTTTCTTT.

The chain has TRBV13 and TRBJ2-7; 11 positions agree with TRBD2. Germline CDR1 reads PRHDT; CDR2 reads FYEKMQ (reference sequence). Trimming removed 5 bases from V and 1 base from J; junction bases left unmatched: 7. The CDR3 length is 16 residues. The CDR3 spells CASSLRRLAGSYEQYF. The CDR3 DNA reads TGTGCCAGCAGCCTACGGAGACTAGCGGGATCCTACGAGCAGTACTTC.

The genes are TRBV4-1 and TRBJ2-7, with 7 bases matching TRBD2. Trimming took 4 bases from V and 0 from J; bases not matched to a gene: 9. The V gene's germline CDR1 is MGHRA and CDR2 YSYEKL. The CDR3 has 16 amino acids. The CDR3 nucleotides read TGCGCCAGCAGCCCCGAGGACGGGGGGAGCTCCTACGAGCAGTACTTC. Its protein is CASSPEDGGSSYEQYF.

The rearrangement links TRBV5-1 to TRBJ1-1; perhaps TRBD1 as D (5 bases). Trimming stripped 0 bases from V and 5 bases from J, with 8 bases between. Germline values: CDR1 SGHRS, CDR2 YFSETQ. CDR3 size: 13 residues. The CDR3 sequence: CASSLEGVTEAFF. CDR3 sequence (DNA): TGCGCCAGCAGCTTGGAAGGGGTGACTGAAGCTTTCTTT.

The genes are TRBV7-3 and TRBJ2-5; 8 nucleotides agree with TRBD1. The V and J ends lost 5 bases and 5 bases, in that order; junction bases with no gene match: 4. Germline V CDR1 and CDR2: SGHTA, FQGTGA. The CDR3 consists of 13 residues. This CDR3 reads CASSPDRGETQYF. CDR3 coding DNA: TGTGCCAGCAGCCCTGACAGGGGCGAGACCCAGTACTTC.

This clone was picked up a small number of times. The V and J genes are TRBV7-2 and TRBJ2-1, with D unclear. CDR3 length: 13 amino acids. The V gene lost 1 base and the J gene lost 7 bases, with 8 bases spanning the gap. Germline CDR1 is SGHTA and CDR2 is FQGNSA. CDR3 sequence (DNA): TGTGCCAGCAGCTTAGGCGCCGGTAATGAGCAGTTCTTC. Translated, it gives CASSLGAGNEQFF.

The V and J genes are TRBV27 and TRBJ2-5; TRBD2 matches at 11 bases. V lost 6 bases to trimming and J lost 4 bases; unmatched junction nucleotides: 4. The CDR3 is 14 residues long. Per the germline V gene, CDR1 is MNHEY and CDR2 is SMNVEV (reference sequence). Here the CDR3 reads CASRIGLAGETQYF. The CDR3 bases are TGTGCCAGCAGAATAGGACTAGCGGGAGAGACCCAGTACTTC.

This rearrangement joins TRBV5-1 to TRBJ2-7; 10 bases match TRBD1. The CDR3 is made up of 15 amino acids. Losses at the gene ends were 4 bases for V and 6 bases for J; bases not matched to a gene: 10. The germline CDR1 and CDR2 sequences are SGHRS and YFSETQ. CDR3: CASSDPGTGVLEQYF. The CDR3, as DNA: TGCGCCAGCAGCGACCCCGGGACAGGGGTCCTCGAGCAGTACTTC.

The rearrangement joins TRBV6-1 to TRBJ2-1; 7 bases are shared with TRBD1. The germline V gene has CDR1 MNHNS and CDR2 SASEGT. V trimming: 6 bases; J trimming: 2 bases; junction bases outside the gene matches: 7. CDR3 size: 15 residues. CDR3 in amino acids: CASRTPGQPYNEQFF. The DNA for the CDR3 is TGTGCCAGCAGGACACCGGGACAGCCCTACAATGAGCAGTTCTTC.

This sequence joins TRBV18 and TRBJ2-2, with TRBD1 matching over 8 bases. The ends lost 0 bases at V and 6 bases at J; junction bases unmatched: 3. Germline CDR1 is KGHSH and CDR2 is LQKENI. The length of the CDR3 is 15 residues. This CDR3 is CASSPPAGGSGELFF. CDR3 in DNA: TGTGCCAGCTCACCACCGGCAGGGGGCTCCGGGGAGCTGTTTTTT.